The present T cell receptor beta chain was sequenced within a study of T cell repertoires in cytomegalovirus infection. Study as a whole: Recently identified HLA-C-restricted and well-studied HLA-B-restricted CMV epitopes were used.

Each CDR3 protein gets one entry after TCRdb re-called the reads with MiXCR. The table includes approximately 1,000,000 distinct CDR3 sequences, 30% to 40% detected once. The length of the CDR3 is 15 residues. Germline V lookup: CDR1 MNHEY, CDR2 SMNVEV (reference sequence). The junction had 6 bases not matched to a gene; V was cut back by 3 bases and J by 1 base. This clonotype was recorded a few times. Its antigen is not known. The sequence came from a human donor in good health (CMV status not recorded). Some clones in this sample may be carry-over from other donors' samples. The chain carries TRBV27 and TRBJ2-7, with 7 bases that match TRBD2. The sample was cultured CD8+ T cells from PBMCs, taken from culture after CMV antigen stimulation. The CDR3, as DNA: TGTGCCAGCAGTTTTACGGGGGGATCGTCCTACGAGCAGTACTTC. Residues: CASSFTGGSSYEQYF.